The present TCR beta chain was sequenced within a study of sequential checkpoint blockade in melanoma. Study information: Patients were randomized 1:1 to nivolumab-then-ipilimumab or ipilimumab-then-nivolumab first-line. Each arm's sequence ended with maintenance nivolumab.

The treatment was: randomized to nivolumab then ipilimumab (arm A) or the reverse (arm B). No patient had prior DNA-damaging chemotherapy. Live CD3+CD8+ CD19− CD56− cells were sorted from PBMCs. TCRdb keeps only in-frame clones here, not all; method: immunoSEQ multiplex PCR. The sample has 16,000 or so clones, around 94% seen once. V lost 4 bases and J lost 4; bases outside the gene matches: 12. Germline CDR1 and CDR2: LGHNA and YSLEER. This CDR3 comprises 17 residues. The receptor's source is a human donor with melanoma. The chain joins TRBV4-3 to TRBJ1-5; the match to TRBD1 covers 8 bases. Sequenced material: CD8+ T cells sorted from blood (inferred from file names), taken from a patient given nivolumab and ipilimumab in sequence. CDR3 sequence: CASSPGSGQDVNQPQHF. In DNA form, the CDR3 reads TGCGCCAGCAGCCCAGGCTCGGGACAGGACGTTAATCAGCCCCAGCATTTT.